Listed below are T cell receptor beta chains from one sample, sequenced in a study of T cell clonotyping in hematopoietic cell transplantation. Measured with immunoSEQ multiplex PCR; TCRdb has only the in-frame clones, and not every one. The table records 15,000 to 20,000 clones, 70% to 75% of them present only once. The sample was peripheral blood mononuclear cells. These receptors all come from an older woman in good health. Some clones in this sample may be carry-over from other donors' samples. The CDR3 runs from the conserved cysteine through the conserved F or W. D genes are given only for firm matches. Size is omitted from some rows. Given values are once, few, many or a class for expanded clones.

v_gene,d_gene,j_gene,abundance,CDR3aa,CDR3nt
TRBV7-2,TRBD1,TRBJ1-3,.,CASSLDATGNGNTIYF,TGTGCCAGCAGCTTAGACGCGACAGGGAACGGAAACACCATATATTTT
TRBV6-5,TRBD1,TRBJ2-7,.,CASRAETGISYEQYF,TGTGCCAGCAGGGCCGAGACAGGGATTTCCTACGAGCAGTACTTC
TRBV9,.,TRBJ1-4,.,CARPLGGHEKLFF,TGTGCCCGACCACTGGGGGGGCATGAAAAACTGTTTTTT
TRBV7-9,TRBD1,TRBJ2-5,.,CASSGERGRGQVQETQYF,TGTGCCAGCAGCGGCGAGCGAGGTCGGGGACAGGTCCAAGAGACCCAGTACTTC
TRBV28,.,TRBJ1-1,.,CASSSLFNRVRHGNTEAFF,TGTGCCAGCAGTTCCCTTTTCAACAGGGTAAGGCATGGGAACACTGAAGCTTTCTTT
TRBV6-6,.,TRBJ1-1,.,CASSYGGDTEAFF,TGTGCCAGCAGTTATGGGGGGGACACTGAAGCTTTCTTT
TRBV7-6,.,TRBJ1-5,.,CASRHDSNQPQHF,TGTGCCAGCAGACACGATAGCAATCAGCCCCAGCATTTT
TRBV2,.,TRBJ2-7,.,CASSDVRDYEQYF,TGTGCCAGCAGTGACGTCAGGGATTACGAGCAGTACTTC
TRBV6-6,.,TRBJ2-7,.,CASSYSSYNAYEQYF,TGTGCCAGCAGTTACTCAAGCTACAATGCCTACGAGCAGTACTTC
TRBV6-5,.,TRBJ1-2,few,CASSTRFGGYTF,TGTGCCAGCAGTACCAGGTTTGGTGGCTACACCTTC
TRBV9,.,TRBJ2-7,.,CASSGDGVEQYF,TGTGCCAGCAGCGGGGATGGGGTCGAGCAGTACTTC
TRBV7-8,.,TRBJ1-2,.,CASSLAPRGRANYGYTF,TGTGCCAGCAGCTTAGCGCCCCGGGGGAGAGCTAACTATGGCTACACCTTC
TRBV6-5,.,TRBJ1-5,.,CASSYGQGRNQPQHF,TGTGCCAGCAGTTACGGGCAGGGCCGCAATCAGCCCCAGCATTTT
TRBV28,.,TRBJ1-1,.,CASSTENTEAFF,TGTGCCAGCAGTACAGAGAACACTGAAGCTTTCTTT
TRBV29-1,.,TRBJ1-5,.,CSVEIGTGQPQHF,TGCAGCGTTGAAATCGGGACGGGTCAGCCCCAGCATTTT
TRBV30,.,TRBJ1-2,.,CAWIRYGYTF,TGTGCCTGGATAAGGTACGGCTACACCTTC
TRBV10-1,.,TRBJ1-1,.,CARRVGNTEAFF,TGCGCCCGCCGTGTGGGGAACACTGAAGCTTTCTTT
TRBV30,.,TRBJ1-6,.,CAWSARTSYNSPLHF,TGTGCCTGGAGTGCCAGGACCTCCTATAATTCACCCCTCCACTTT
TRBV5-6,.,TRBJ2-5,.,CASGPWETQYF,TGTGCCAGCGGGCCCTGGGAGACCCAGTACTTC
TRBV4-1,.,TRBJ2-1,.,CASSQDGRSNEQFF,TGCGCCAGCAGCCAAGATGGCAGGAGCAATGAGCAGTTCTTC
TRBV7-2,.,TRBJ2-3,once,CASSLVSGDTQYF,TGTGCCAGCAGCTTAGTGAGTGGAGATACGCAGTATTTT
TRBV6-5,.,TRBJ1-1,.,CASRPGVNTEAFF,TGTGCCAGCAGACCAGGAGTGAACACTGAAGCTTTCTTT
TRBV4-1,TRBD2,TRBJ2-7,.,CASSQVTSGFYEQYF,TGCGCCAGCAGCCAGGTGACTAGCGGATTCTACGAGCAGTACTTC
TRBV28,.,TRBJ1-2,.,CASSSMTLYGYTF,TGTGCCAGCAGTTCGATGACTCTCTATGGCTACACCTTC
TRBV5-1,.,TRBJ2-7,.,CASSLSRGSYEQYF,TGCGCCAGCAGCCTCTCAAGGGGGTCCTACGAGCAGTACTTC
TRBV5-1,.,TRBJ1-4,few,CASSLERGQKLFF,TGCGCCAGCAGCTTGGAGAGGGGACAAAAACTGTTTTTT
TRBV7-7,.,TRBJ1-3,.,CASSPDSGNTIYF,TGTGCTAGCAGCCCGGACAGTGGAAACACCATATATTTT
TRBV30,.,TRBJ2-7,.,CAWSVPGRGGEQYF,TGTGCCTGGAGTGTCCCGGGCAGGGGTGGAGAGCAGTACTTC
TRBV4-3,.,TRBJ1-1,.,CASSQDWVAEAFF,TGCGCCAGCAGCCAAGATTGGGTCGCTGAAGCTTTCTTT
TRBV30,.,TRBJ2-7,.,CAWSDPAYEQYF,TGTGCCTGGAGTGACCCAGCCTACGAGCAGTACTTC
TRBV30,.,TRBJ2-7,.,CAWTKDFAYEQYF,TGTGCCTGGACCAAAGACTTCGCCTACGAGCAGTACTTC
TRBV7-3,.,TRBJ1-1,.,CASSLTPATEAFF,TGTGCCAGCAGCTTAACCCCGGCCACTGAAGCTTTCTTT
TRBV27,.,TRBJ2-1,.,CASSWGLNEQFF,TGTGCCAGCAGTTGGGGCCTCAATGAGCAGTTCTTC
TRBV2,TRBD2,TRBJ2-5,.,CASSEDGGARETQYF,TGTGCCAGCAGTGAGGACGGGGGGGCCCGAGAGACCCAGTACTTC
TRBV7-2,.,TRBJ1-1,.,CASSYDREAFF,TGTGCCAGCAGTTATGACAGGGAAGCTTTCTTT
TRBV7-9,.,TRBJ1-5,.,CASSLAAGTDQPQHF,TGTGCCAGCAGCTTAGCGGCAGGGACCGATCAGCCCCAGCATTTT
TRBV4-2,TRBD2,TRBJ2-4,.,CASSPLAGGLAKNIQYF,TGTGCCAGCAGCCCCTTAGCGGGGGGACTAGCCAAAAACATTCAGTACTTC
TRBV6-1,.,TRBJ2-5,few,CASSEVVAWTQYF,TGTGCCAGCAGTGAAGTGGTGGCTTGGACCCAGTACTTC
TRBV2,TRBD1,TRBJ2-7,.,CASSRDRSSYEQYF,TGTGCCAGCAGTCGGGACAGATCCTCCTACGAGCAGTACTTC
TRBV28,.,TRBJ1-2,.,CASTGNYGYTF,TGTGCCAGCACTGGTAACTATGGCTACACCTTC
TRBV5-6,TRBD1,TRBJ2-7,.,CASSSDRDHEQYF,TGTGCCAGCAGTTCGGACAGGGACCACGAGCAGTACTTC
TRBV10-3,.,TRBJ1-2,.,CAISDIEGSNYGYTF,TGTGCCATCAGTGATATCGAGGGTTCTAACTATGGCTACACCTTC
TRBV5-6,TRBD1,TRBJ1-1,few,CASSLTGGNTEAFF,TGTGCCAGCAGCTTGACAGGGGGGAACACTGAAGCTTTCTTT
TRBV9,.,TRBJ1-3,few,CASSSQGERRNTIYF,TGTGCCAGCAGCTCGCAGGGAGAAAGAAGAAACACCATATATTTT
TRBV6-5,.,TRBJ1-1,few,CASSRLGNTEAFF,TGTGCCAGCAGTCGACTGGGGAACACTGAAGCTTTCTTT
TRBV6-5,TRBD2,TRBJ2-5,.,CASGISGREETQYF,TGTGCCAGCGGAATTAGCGGGAGGGAAGAGACCCAGTACTTC
TRBV30,.,TRBJ2-7,.,CAWSVYSRPIYEQYF,TGTGCCTGGAGTGTTTACTCGCGGCCTATTTACGAGCAGTACTTC
TRBV5-1,.,TRBJ1-6,.,CASSLGVQDSPLHF,TGCGCCAGCAGCTTAGGAGTACAGGATTCACCCCTCCACTTT
TRBV5-1,.,TRBJ2-5,.,CASSREKTQYF,TGCGCCAGCAGCCGGGAGAAGACCCAGTACTTC
TRBV5-6,.,TRBJ2-7,.,CASSLGGDTYEQYF,TGTGCCAGCAGCTTGGGCGGGGATACCTACGAACAGTACTTC
TRBV19,.,TRBJ2-7,few,CASSITTGVFSEQYF,TGTGCCAGTAGTATTACCACAGGAGTTTTTAGCGAGCAGTACTTC
TRBV27,.,TRBJ2-7,.,CASSPTVAGEQYF,TGTGCCAGCAGTCCGACGGTGGCGGGAGAGCAGTACTTC
TRBV7-2,TRBD1,TRBJ2-5,.,CASSLSTGVRETQYF,TGTGCCAGCAGCTTATCAACAGGGGTAAGGGAGACCCAGTACTTC
TRBV15,.,TRBJ1-2,large,CATSRDKGTDYGYTF,TGTGCCACCAGCAGAGATAAGGGGACGGACTATGGCTACACCTTC
TRBV4-3,.,TRBJ2-7,.,CASSRQFTYEQYF,TGCGCCAGCAGCCGACAGTTTACCTACGAGCAGTACTTC
TRBV28,.,TRBJ1-2,.,CASSRPGGLGGYTF,TGTGCCAGCAGTAGGCCCGGGGGATTGGGTGGCTACACCTTC
TRBV14,.,TRBJ2-7,.,CASSRQRTYEQYF,TGTGCCAGCAGCCGACAGCGTACCTACGAGCAGTACTTC